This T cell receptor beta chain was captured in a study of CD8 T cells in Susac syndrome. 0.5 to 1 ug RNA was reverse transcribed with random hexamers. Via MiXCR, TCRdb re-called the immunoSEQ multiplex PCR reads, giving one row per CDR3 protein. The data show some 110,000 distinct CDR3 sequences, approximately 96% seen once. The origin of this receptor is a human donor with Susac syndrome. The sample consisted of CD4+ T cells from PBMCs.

CDR3 amino acids: CASSLSGREVPDTQYF. DNA of the CDR3: TGTGCCAGCAGCCTATCGGGGCGGGAGGTCCCAGATACGCAGTATTTT. The rearrangement links TRBV12-3 or TRBV12-4 to TRBJ2-3; 8 nucleotides agree with TRBD2. The V segment lost 6 bases and the J segment 4 bases; nucleotides outside the gene matches: 12. The CDR3 has 16 residues.